The sequence of this TCR beta chain was determined in a study of identical twins. This clonotype has a count of ten or more. Its specificity is unknown. TCRdb re-called the 5' RACE reads with MiXCR, one entry per CDR3 protein. Of 200,000 to 250,000 distinct CDR3 sequences listed, roughly 7.5% are singletons. This CDR3 has 16 amino acids. Germline CDR1 is SGHAT and CDR2 is FQNNGV. With 5 bases removed from V and 0 bases from J, the gap between germline ends came to 17 bases. The study, taken as a whole, reports: Zero-insertion analyses were open to partial confounding by invariant MAIT and iNKT cells.

The same sample was also used in a study of yellow fever vaccine responses in identical twins.

The chain links TRBV11-2 to TRBJ2-7, with D unclear. This TCR was recovered from a woman aged 18 to 35 in good health. The sample comprised CD8+ T cells sorted from blood. The CDR3 region is CASSVFPGLLSYEQYV. The DNA of the CDR3 is TGTGCCAGCAGCGTATTTCCCGGGCTCCTCTCCTACGAGCAGTACGTC.